The clone carrying this TCR beta chain was seen a handful of times. This specimen belongs to a study of blood T cell repertoires in COVID-19. In the study overall: The origin of the acute and convalescent COVID-19 samples was the United States, Italy and Spain. T cells, B-cell-depleted T cells, or PBMCs supplied cDNA or gDNA.

Under the authors' procedure: For nucleated cells, counts were estimated from reference gene primer amplification. Profiled with immunoSEQ multiplex PCR; TCRdb holds only in-frame clones, not every one. The V and J calls and clone size are taken from that table; D and trimming were inferred from the DNA. The sample holds roughly 84,000 clones, over 70% seen once. The receptor comes from a woman in her forties or fifties with acute or convalescent COVID-19. Sequenced: peripheral blood.

CDR3 nucleotide sequence: TGTGCCAGCTCCCCCACAAAACAGGGGAACACTGAAGCTTTCTTT. The encoded protein is CASSPTKQGNTEAFF. V usage is TRBV18 and J usage is TRBJ1-1; D possibly corresponds to TRBD1 (6 bases). This CDR3 spans 15 amino acids. The germline V gene has CDR1 KGHSH and CDR2 LQKENI. The V gene lost 6 bases and the J gene lost 1 base, with 15 bases spanning the gap.